This T cell receptor beta chain was retrieved from a study of patients and donors after allogeneic stem cell transplantation. TCRdb redid the calling of the RT-PCR reads with MiXCR, one entry per CDR3 protein. The sample carries 400,000 to 500,000 distinct CDR3 sequences, 15% to 20% recorded once. This clonotype occurred a few times. V dropped 0 bases and J dropped 0 bases, with 12 bases sitting between them. This CDR3 has 16 amino acids. The germline V gene has CDR1 ENHRY and CDR2 SYGVKD. The sample consisted of blood, either unsorted or a sorted T cell fraction (not recorded which). This chain uses TRBV10-3 with TRBJ2-7; no clear D. The sequence came from a human donor who was either an allogeneic HSCT recipient or a stem cell or donor lymphocyte infusion donor (not recorded which). It is not recorded whose cells these are; they may come from a transplant donor. CDR3 loop: CAISESRSGNSYEQYF. For the CDR3, the DNA is TGTGCCATCAGTGAGTCGAGGAGTGGTAACTCCTACGAGCAGTACTTC.